This TCR beta chain was obtained from a study of shared clonotypes between healthy human individuals. V trimming: 3 bases; J trimming: 5 bases; junction bases outside the gene matches: 10. The CDR3 sequence is 15 residues long. Germline CDR1 is SGHRS and CDR2 is YFSETQ. On this clone: Its antigen is as yet unknown.

Sequencing used immunoSEQ multiplex PCR; TCRdb keeps in-frame clones, though not all of them. The table shows 1,500,000 or so clones, with 96% occurring only once. Study-wide findings and caveats: Enrolling few donors narrowed the genetic and exposure-history diversity that was represented. Clonotypes that were shared across a handful of donors made up around 5% of naive CD4 clonotypes.

V and J are TRBV5-1 and TRBJ1-1; 7 bases align to TRBD1. Sequences were obtained from naive CD4+ T cells sorted from blood. Noted subset: CD45RA+ positively selected. The source is a man aged 25-45 years in good health. The CDR3 is CASSSSGGGFTEAFF. CDR3 nucleotide sequence: TGCGCCAGCAGCTCTTCAGGAGGGGGCTTTACTGAAGCTTTCTTT. Based on the CDR3 plus reference TRBV5-1 and TRBJ1-1, the full variable domain is KAGVTQTPRYLIKTRGQQVTLSCSPISGHRSVSWYQQTPGQGLQFLFEYFSETQRNKGNFPGRFSGRQFSNSRSEMNVSTLELGDSALYLCASSSSGGGFTEAFFGQGTRLTVV.